This T cell receptor (beta chain) was profiled in a study of PD-1 blockade in classical Hodgkin lymphoma. A single count supports this clone. Its antigen is not identified. There was relapse after autologous stem cell transplantation in every patient, and there was variation in brentuximab vedotin exposure. Magnetic depletion of non-target cells from thawed PBMCs yielded purified CD8+ T cells. Study findings and constraints: The origin of the repertoire differences remains undefined, with disease activity or prior therapy as possible causes. Complete responders' baseline diversity resembled that of newly diagnosed patients. Healthy donors reportedly exceeded newly diagnosed patients in baseline TCR diversity.

Repertoires were generated with immunoSEQ multiplex PCR, while TCRdb's copy carries only in-frame clones and drops some. The data contain about 29,000 clones, approximately 86% of them singletons. CDR3 length: 18 residues. V lost 2 bases, J lost 1 base, and 18 bases lay in between. Germline lookup yields CDR1 SGHVS and CDR2 FNYEAQ. Source: CD8+ T cells from blood, taken at baseline. The V gene is TRBV7-6, the J gene TRBJ2-4, with D possibly matching TRBD2 (6 bases). The origin of this receptor is a human donor with classical Hodgkin lymphoma. Written as DNA, the CDR3 is TGTGCCAGCAGCTTATTGGCGGGATATGGGGGGGCCAAAAACATTCAGTACTTC. Translating it yields CASSLLAGYGGAKNIQYF.